Described below is a single T cell receptor (beta chain) sequence and its context. Among the donors, all were Caucasian adults who lived in Nashville, Tennessee. Investigators divided CD4+ cells into CD45RA+ naive and CD45RA-negative memory subsets. This specimen comes from a study of shared clonotypes between healthy human individuals. The junction had 13 bases not matched to a gene; V was cut back by 5 bases and J by 2 bases. Germline V gene lookup returns CDR1 MNHEY and CDR2 SMNVEV (reference sequence). The CDR3 has 17 amino acids. The material for each subset, its genomic DNA, was split evenly across several immunoSEQ plates. Replicate PCRs run on sorted subsets employed around 200 ng DNA, 30,000 to 35,000 T cell genomes. The repertoire was sequenced with immunoSEQ multiplex PCR; TCRdb's copy has only in-frame clones and lacks some. The profile shows nearly 750,000 clones, around 70% of them singletons.

Material: memory CD4+ T cells sorted from blood. Subset indicated: CD45RA-negative fraction. The TCR was taken from a woman aged 25-40 years in good health. The rearrangement uses TRBV27 and TRBJ2-3; 7 bases fit TRBD1. CDR3 in amino acids: CASSAYQTGPTTDTQYF. The CDR3 nucleotides read TGTGCCAGCAGTGCCTATCAGACAGGGCCCACCACAGATACGCAGTATTTT.